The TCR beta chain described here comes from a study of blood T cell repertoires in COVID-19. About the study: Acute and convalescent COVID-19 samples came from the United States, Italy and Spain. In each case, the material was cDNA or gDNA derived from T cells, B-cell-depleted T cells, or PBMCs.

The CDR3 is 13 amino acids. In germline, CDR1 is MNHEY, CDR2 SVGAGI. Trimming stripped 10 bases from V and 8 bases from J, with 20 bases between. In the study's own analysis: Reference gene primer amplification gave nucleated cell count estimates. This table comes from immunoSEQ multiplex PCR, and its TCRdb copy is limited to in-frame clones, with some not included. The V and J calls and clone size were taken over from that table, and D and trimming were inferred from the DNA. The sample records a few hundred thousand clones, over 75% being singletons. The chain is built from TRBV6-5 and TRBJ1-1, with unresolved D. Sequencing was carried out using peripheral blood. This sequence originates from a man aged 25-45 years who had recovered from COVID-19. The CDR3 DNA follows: TGTGCCATCACTAGTCTAGCCCACAGAGAAGCTTTCTTT. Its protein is CAITSLAHREAFF.